This T cell receptor (beta chain) is from a study of T cell responses to AZD1222 COVID-19 vaccine. The CDR3 runs 15 residues. CDR1 is MDHEN and CDR2 is SYDVKM in the germline V gene. V trimming: 7 bases; J trimming: 7 bases; junction bases outside the gene matches: 15. Comments on this clone: Its specificity is not known.

Broader study findings: Regions 160-218 and 743-854 held dominance among vaccine-associated CD4 TCRs, which spanned spike.

Here immunoSEQ multiplex PCR was the method, and the copy in TCRdb shows in-frame clones only, minus some. Here the sample spans approximately 150,000 clones, more than 70% being singletons. The sequencing used peripheral blood, collected 28 days after the second AZD1222 dose. The source is an adult who received the AZD1222 COVID-19 vaccine. The chain carries TRBV28 and TRBJ1-2; 7 bases fit TRBD1. The CDR3, as DNA: TGTGCCAGCACCCCGGGGGGGACAGCTAGGGTTGGCTACACCTTC. Translation gives CASTPGGTARVGYTF.